This T cell receptor (beta chain) was sequenced in a study of neurological immune-mediated disorders. The length of the CDR3 is 11 residues. Germline V gene sequence: CDR1 SQVTM, CDR2 ANQGSEA. Deletions cut 6 bases from V and 7 bases from J, with 12 bases between. TCRdb itself ran the 5' RACE reads through MiXCR, one entry per CDR3 protein. Seen here are just under 60,000 distinct CDR3 sequences, roughly 3.2% observed once, and the top ten hold about 3.1%. This clonotype was counted ten times or more. Sequenced material: PBMCs. The genes are TRBV29-1 and TRBJ1-2, with a tentative D call TRBD1 (5 bases). The sequence was collected from a young woman with multiple sclerosis. This CDR3 is CSVQTARGYTF. In DNA, the CDR3 is TGCAGCGTGCAGACAGCCCGTGGCTACACCTTC. The full variable domain, with the rest looked up from reference TRBV29-1 and TRBJ1-2, is SAVISQKPSRDICQRGTSLTIQCQVDSQVTMMFWYRQQPGQSLTLIATANQGSEATYESGFVIDKFPISRPNLTFSTLTVSNMSPEDSSIYLCSVQTARGYTFGSGTRLTVV.